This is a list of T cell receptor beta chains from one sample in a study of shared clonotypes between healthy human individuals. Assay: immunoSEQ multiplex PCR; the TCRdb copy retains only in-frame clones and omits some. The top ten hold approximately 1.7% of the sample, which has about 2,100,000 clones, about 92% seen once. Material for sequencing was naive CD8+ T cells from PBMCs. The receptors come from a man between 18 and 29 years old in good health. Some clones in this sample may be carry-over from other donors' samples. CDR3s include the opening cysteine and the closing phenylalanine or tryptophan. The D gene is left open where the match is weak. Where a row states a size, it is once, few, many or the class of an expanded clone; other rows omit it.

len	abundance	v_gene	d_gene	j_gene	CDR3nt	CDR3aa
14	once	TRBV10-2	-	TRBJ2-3	TGCGCCAGCAGTCATAGGGAGGGCACAGATACGCAGTATTTT	CASSHREGTDTQYF
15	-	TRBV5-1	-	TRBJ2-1	TGCGCCAGCAGCTTGGGTCGCCAGTCCTACAATGAGCAGTTCTTC	CASSLGRQSYNEQFF
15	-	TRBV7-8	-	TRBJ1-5	TGTGCCAGCAGCCCCAGGGGTATTGGCAATCAGCCCCAGCATTTT	CASSPRGIGNQPQHF
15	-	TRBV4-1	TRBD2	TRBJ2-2	TGCGCCAGCAGCCCAACTAGCGGGAACACCGGGGAGCTGTTTTTT	CASSPTSGNTGELFF
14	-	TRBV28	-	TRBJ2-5	TGTGCCAGCAGCTCACTAGGAGAGGAAGAGACCCAGTACTTC	CASSSLGEEETQYF
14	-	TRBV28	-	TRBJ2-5	TGTGCCAGCGACCGGGACAAAGTGCAAGAGACCCAGTACTTC	CASDRDKVQETQYF
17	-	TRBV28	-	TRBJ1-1	TGTGCCAGCAGTTTACTCCTCCAGGGAGGGATGAACACTGAAGCTTTCTTT	CASSLLLQGGMNTEAFF
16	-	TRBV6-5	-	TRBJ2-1	TGTGCCAGCAGTTACTATGCGGACCCGGGCTACAATGAGCAGTTCTTC	CASSYYADPGYNEQFF
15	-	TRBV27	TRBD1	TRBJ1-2	TGTGCCAGCGCACCCAGGGGGTCCCCAAACTATGGCTACACCTTC	CASAPRGSPNYGYTF
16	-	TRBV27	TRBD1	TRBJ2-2	TGTGCCAGCAGTTTACTGCAGGGGGTGAACACCGGGGAGCTGTTTTTT	CASSLLQGVNTGELFF
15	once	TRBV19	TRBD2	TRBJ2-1	TGTGCCAGTAAAACAACGGGACTAGCGGGAGGCGAGCAGTTCTTC	CASKTTGLAGGEQFF
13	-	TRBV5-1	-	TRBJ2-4	TGCGCCAGCAGACGGACCGACCCGGACATTCAGTACTTC	CASRRTDPDIQYF
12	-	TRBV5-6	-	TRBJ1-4	TGTGCCAGCAGCTTGGGCAGACAAAAACTGTTTTTT	CASSLGRQKLFF
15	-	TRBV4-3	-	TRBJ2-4	TGCGCCAGCAGCCAAGTCATGGCGGGCTTGAAACTTCAGTACTTC	CASSQVMAGLKLQYF
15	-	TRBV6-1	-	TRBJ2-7	TGTGCCAGCACTGGAGGGGGACCCCACTACTACGAGCAGTACTTC	CASTGGGPHYYEQYF
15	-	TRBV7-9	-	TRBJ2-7	TGTGCCAGCAGCCCCCCAGGGGGGGTCTTCTACGAGCAGTACTTC	CASSPPGGVFYEQYF
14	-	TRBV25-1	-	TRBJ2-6	TGTGCCAGCGGAGGGCCTTCTGGGGCCAACGTCCTGACTTTC	CASGGPSGANVLTF
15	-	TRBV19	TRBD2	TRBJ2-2	TGTGCCAGTAGCCCGACTAGCGGGGATACCGGGGAGCTGTTTTTT	CASSPTSGDTGELFF
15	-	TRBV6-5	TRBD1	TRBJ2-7	TGTGCCAGCAGTTACTTGGGACAGGGGGAAACCGAGCAGTACTTC	CASSYLGQGETEQYF
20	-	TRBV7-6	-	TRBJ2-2	TGTGCCAGCAGCCCAGCCCCGAGCGCCCCCTTCGCGGCGAACACCGGGGAGCTGTTTTTT	CASSPAPSAPFAANTGELFF
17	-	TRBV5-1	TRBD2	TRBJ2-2	TGCGCCAGCAGCCCCCGGGAGGGAGCGGGAGTGTCCGGGGAGCTGTTTTTT	CASSPREGAGVSGELFF
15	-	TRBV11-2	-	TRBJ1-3	TGTGCCAGCAGCCCCCAGTCGCTCTCTGGAAACACCATATATTTT	CASSPQSLSGNTIYF
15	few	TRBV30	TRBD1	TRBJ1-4	TGTGCCTGGGGGGACAGGGAAGGGATTGATGAAAAACTGTTTTTT	CAWGDREGIDEKLFF
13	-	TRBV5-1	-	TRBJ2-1	TGCGCCAGCAGCTTGGTTTTCCTCGATGAGCAGTTCTTC	CASSLVFLDEQFF
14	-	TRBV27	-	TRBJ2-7	TGTGCCAGCAGTCCAGAGACAGGGAGGTACGAGCAGTACTTC	CASSPETGRYEQYF
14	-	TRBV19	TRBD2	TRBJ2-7	TGTGCCAGTAGTTTAGCGGGAGGGCCGTTCGAGCAGTACTTC	CASSLAGGPFEQYF
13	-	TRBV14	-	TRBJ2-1	TGTGCCAGCAGCCAAGATCAGAGGGATGAGCAGTTCTTC	CASSQDQRDEQFF
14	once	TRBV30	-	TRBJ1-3	TGTGCCTGGAGTTCCGGGTTCTCTGGAAACACCATATATTTT	CAWSSGFSGNTIYF
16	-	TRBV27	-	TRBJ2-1	TGTGCCAGCAGTCTTGGGACTGTGAGCTCCTACAATGAGCAGTTCTTC	CASSLGTVSSYNEQFF
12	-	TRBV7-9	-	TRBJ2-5	TGTGCCAGCAGCTTAGCCGTCCTTCCCCAGTACTTC	CASSLAVLPQYF
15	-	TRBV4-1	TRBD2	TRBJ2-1	TGCGCCAGCAGCCGCACTAGCGGGAGGGCCGATGAGCAGTTCTTC	CASSRTSGRADEQFF
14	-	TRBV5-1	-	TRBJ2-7	TGCGCCAGCAGCGATATGACAGGAGCCTACGAGCAGTACTTC	CASSDMTGAYEQYF
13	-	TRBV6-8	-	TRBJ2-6	TGTGCCGGCGATGCTGGAGGGGCCAACGTCCTGACTTTC	CAGDAGGANVLTF
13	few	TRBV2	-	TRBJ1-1	TGTGCCAGCAGTGGAAGAGGGCCCCCTGAAGCTTTCTTT	CASSGRGPPEAFF
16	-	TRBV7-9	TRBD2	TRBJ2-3	TGTGCCAGCAGCACGAGGAGCGGGAGATCCACAGATACGCAGTATTTT	CASSTRSGRSTDTQYF
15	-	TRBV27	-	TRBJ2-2	TGTGCCAGCAGTCCCCCGACCATTAACACCGGGGAGCTGTTTTTT	CASSPPTINTGELFF
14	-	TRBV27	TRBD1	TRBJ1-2	TGTGCCAGCAGTCACGGAGGGGGCCAGTATGGCTACACCTTC	CASSHGGGQYGYTF
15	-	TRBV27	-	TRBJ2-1	TGTGCCAGCAGTCCCACGCCGGACTTTTACAATGAGCAGTTCTTC	CASSPTPDFYNEQFF
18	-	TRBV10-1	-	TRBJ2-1	TGCGCCAGCAGTGAGTCCGATATGGGACACCCACTCTACAATGAGCAGTTCTTC	CASSESDMGHPLYNEQFF
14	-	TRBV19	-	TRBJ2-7	TGTGCCAGTAGTATCGGGTTGGGACCGGTTGAGCAGTACTTC	CASSIGLGPVEQYF
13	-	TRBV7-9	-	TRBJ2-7	TGTGCCAGCAGCTCCCCATCTATTTACGAGCAGTACTTC	CASSSPSIYEQYF
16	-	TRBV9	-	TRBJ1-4	TGTGCCAGCAGCGTTTCCGGAGGGTGGGCTAATGAAAAACTGTTTTTT	CASSVSGGWANEKLFF
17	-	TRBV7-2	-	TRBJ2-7	TGTGCCAGCAGCCCAGGAGGTTTGCAAAGATACTCCTACGAGCAGTACTTC	CASSPGGLQRYSYEQYF
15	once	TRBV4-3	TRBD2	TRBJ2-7	TGCGCCAGCAGCCCAAGAGTCGGGGGGTTGGACGAGCAGTACTTC	CASSPRVGGLDEQYF
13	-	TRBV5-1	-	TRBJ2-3	TGCGCCAGCAGCTTGGCCCGGAAAGATACGCAGTATTTT	CASSLARKDTQYF
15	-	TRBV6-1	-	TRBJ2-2	TGTGCCAGCACTCGAGACAAAACGAACACCGGGGAGCTGTTTTTT	CASTRDKTNTGELFF
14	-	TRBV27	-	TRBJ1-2	TGTGCCAGCAGTTTACGGGGGACCAACTATGGCTACACCTTC	CASSLRGTNYGYTF
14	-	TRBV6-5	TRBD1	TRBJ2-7	TGTGCCAGCAGCTGGGGACAGGGCTCCTACGAGCAGTACTTC	CASSWGQGSYEQYF
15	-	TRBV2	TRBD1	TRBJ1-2	TGTGCCAGAACTGCTCCGGACAGGGGGATGGGTGGCTACACCTTC	CARTAPDRGMGGYTF
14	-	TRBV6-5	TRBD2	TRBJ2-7	TGTGCCAGCAGTTTAGCGGGAGGGCCGACCGAGCAGTACTTC	CASSLAGGPTEQYF
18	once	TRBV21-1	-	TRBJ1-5	TGTGCCAGCAGCAAAGTTCGGTATTCGGGGAAGAGGGATCAGCCCCAGCATTTT	CASSKVRYSGKRDQPQHF
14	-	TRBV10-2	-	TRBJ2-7	TGCGCCAGCACCGAAGTGGCGGCAATCTACGAGCAGTACTTC	CASTEVAAIYEQYF
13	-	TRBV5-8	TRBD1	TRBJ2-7	TGTGCCAGCAGCTGGCCCGGGACAGGCGAGCAGTACTTC	CASSWPGTGEQYF
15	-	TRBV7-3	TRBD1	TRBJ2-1	TGTGCCAGCAGCTCCCGGGACAGGGCCTACAATGAGCAGTTCTTC	CASSSRDRAYNEQFF
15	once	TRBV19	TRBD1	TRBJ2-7	TGTGCCAGTAGTATTCGGACAGGGTGGAACTACGAGCAGTACTTC	CASSIRTGWNYEQYF
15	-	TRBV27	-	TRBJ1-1	TGTGCCAGCATTGGAGGGGGGCAGGGTGGCACTGAAGCTTTCTTT	CASIGGGQGGTEAFF
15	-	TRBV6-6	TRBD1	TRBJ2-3	TGTGCCAGCAGTCCGGACAGGGGGCGTACAGATACGCAGTATTTT	CASSPDRGRTDTQYF
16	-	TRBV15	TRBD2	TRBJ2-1	TGTGCCACCAGCAGAGACCCCCTAGCGGGAGTGAATGAGCAGTTCTTC	CATSRDPLAGVNEQFF
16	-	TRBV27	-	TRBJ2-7	TGTGCCAGCAGTTTAAGCCGGGGAACGTTCTCCTACGAGCAGTACTTC	CASSLSRGTFSYEQYF
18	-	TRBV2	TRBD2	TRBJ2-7	TGTGCCAGTAGATCCCCCCTACTAGCGGGAGGGCCAATCCACGAGCAGTACTTC	CASRSPLLAGGPIHEQYF